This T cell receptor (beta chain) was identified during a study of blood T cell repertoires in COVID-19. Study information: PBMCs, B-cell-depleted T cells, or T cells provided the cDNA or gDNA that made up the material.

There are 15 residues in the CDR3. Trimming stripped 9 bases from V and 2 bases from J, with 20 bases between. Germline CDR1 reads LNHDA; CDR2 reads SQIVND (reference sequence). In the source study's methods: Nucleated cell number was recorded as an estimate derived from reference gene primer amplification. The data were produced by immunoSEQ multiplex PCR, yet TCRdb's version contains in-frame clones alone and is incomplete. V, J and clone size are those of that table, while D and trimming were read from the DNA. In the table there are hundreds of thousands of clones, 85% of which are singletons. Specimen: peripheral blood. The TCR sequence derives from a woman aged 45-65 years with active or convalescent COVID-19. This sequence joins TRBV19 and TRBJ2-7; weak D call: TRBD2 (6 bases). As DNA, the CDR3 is TGTGCCAGCCCTGGCGGACCCGGCGGGGCCTACGAGCAGTACTTC. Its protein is CASPGGPGGAYEQYF.